This paragraph covers one TCR beta chain sequence. Its antigen remains unknown. This sample stems from a study of graft-versus-host responses after intestinal transplantation. Germline lookup yields CDR1 GTSNPN and CDR2 SVGIG (reference sequence). The CDR3 runs 16 residues. The V end was cut by 7 bases, the J end by 0 bases, with 18 bases between. TCRdb keeps only in-frame clones here, not all; method: immunoSEQ multiplex PCR. The sample has 85,000 to 90,000 clones, approximately 90% seen once. Sequenced here: unstimulated CD4+ T cells sorted from spleen or lymph node cells, sampled before transplant. The source of this sequence is a human donor who was the organ donor for an intestinal transplant. This chain links TRBV30 with TRBJ2-2; a possible D gene is TRBD1 (6 bases). The CDR3 coding sequence is TGTGCCTATCAGGACAGCTCGAAGGCGAACACCGGGGAGCTGTTTTTT. Translated, it gives CAYQDSSKANTGELFF. Together with reference TRBV30 and TRBJ2-2, the CDR3 gives the full variable domain: SQTIHQWPATLVQPVGSPLSLECTVEGTSNPNLYWYRQAAGRGLQLLFYSVGIGQISSEVPQNLSASRPQDRQFILSSKKLLLSDSGFYLCAYQDSSKANTGELFFGEGSRLTVL.